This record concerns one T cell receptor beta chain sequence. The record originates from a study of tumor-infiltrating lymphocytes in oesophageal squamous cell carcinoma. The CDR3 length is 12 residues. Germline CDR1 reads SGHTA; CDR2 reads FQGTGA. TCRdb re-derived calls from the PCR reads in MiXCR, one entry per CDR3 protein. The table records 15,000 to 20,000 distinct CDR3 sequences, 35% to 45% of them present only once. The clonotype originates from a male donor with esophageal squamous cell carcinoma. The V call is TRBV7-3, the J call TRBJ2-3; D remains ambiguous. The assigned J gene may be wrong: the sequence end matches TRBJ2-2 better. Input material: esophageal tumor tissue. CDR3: CASSLGTGELFF. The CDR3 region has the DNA TGTGCCAGCAGCTTGGGCACCGGGGAGCTGTTTTTT.